Sequencing of this T cell receptor beta chain was carried out in a study of blood T cell repertoires in COVID-19. Study overall: COVID-19 samples from acute and convalescent phases originated in the United States, Italy and Spain. T cells, B-cell-depleted T cells, or PBMCs supplied cDNA or gDNA.

Germline V gene data show CDR1 as SGHRS and CDR2 as YFSETQ. V was trimmed by 1 base and J by 3 bases, leaving 10 bases between them. The CDR3 totals 14 residues. Per the original data handling: Estimated nucleated cell counts came from reference gene primer amplification. Some clones are missing from TCRdb's copy, which holds only in-frame ones; the method was immunoSEQ multiplex PCR. The V and J calls and clone size come from that table; D and trimming were worked out from the DNA. The sample lists about 170,000 clones; approximately 87% were seen once. The clonotype originates from a man aged 18 to 29 with active or convalescent COVID-19. The rearrangement uses TRBV5-1 and TRBJ1-1; the D gene is possibly TRBD1 (5 bases). The sequencing sample was made of peripheral blood. The CDR3: CASSLKGSDTEAFF. The CDR3 nucleotides read TGCGCCAGCAGCTTGAAGGGGTCGGACACTGAAGCTTTCTTT.